Reported below is one T cell receptor beta chain. The antigen is undetermined. This sample was taken from a study of CD8+ T cells in alopecia areata. cDNA reverse transcribed from extracted RNA served as the sequencing template. Clones were sequenced by immunoSEQ multiplex PCR, and TCRdb holds only the in-frame ones, with some missing. The data hold 100,000 to 150,000 clones, with less than 50% observed a single time. Germline V gene sequence: CDR1 SQVTM, CDR2 ANQGSEA. CDR3 size: 11 residues. The V end was cut by 7 bases, the J end by 5 bases, with 8 bases between. In alopecia areata patients, both lesional scalp punch biopsies and peripheral blood were collected. From PBMCs, CD4+ and CD8+ T cells were sorted. Study results and caveats: Higher clonality than in normal scalp was seen in lesional scalp, especially alopecia totalis/universalis.

This chain joins TRBV29-1 and TRBJ2-2; a weak D match, TRBD1 (5 bases). The sequencing input was NKG2D-low CD8+ T cells sorted from blood. This TCR was sampled from a human donor with alopecia areata. CDR3 in amino acids: CSAAGTGELFF. CDR3 coding DNA: TGCAGCGCGGCAGGGACCGGGGAGCTGTTTTTT.